Sequencing of this TCR beta chain was carried out in a study of cytomegalovirus exposure and HLA in healthy donors. General study points: A link between a missense DCLRE1C variant and TCR beta V- and J-gene trimming emerged from a later analysis.

Turning to this clone: The target antigen is unknown.

PCR primers comprised 60 Vbeta and 13 Jbeta primers. Sequenced by immunoSEQ multiplex PCR; TCRdb stores in-frame clones only, minus some. Of 30,000 to 40,000 clones in the sample, 55% to 80% are singletons; the top ten hold over 9%. The receptor comes from a man in his forties in good health and CMV-seropositive. The sequenced sample was PBMCs.

In DNA, the CDR3 is TGTGCCAGCAGCTTGGGCAGTAATGAGCAGTTCTTC. This sequence encodes CASSLGSNEQFF. The gene calls are TRBV5-6 and TRBJ2-1; unclear D gene. The CDR3 has 12 amino acids. The V end lost 0 bases, the J end lost 7 bases, and 5 bases lay between the germline ends. CDR1 is SGHDT, CDR2 YYEEEE, per germline.